Listed below are T cell receptor beta chains from one sample, sequenced in a study of beta chain features in type 1 diabetes. Using immunoSEQ multiplex PCR, the repertoire was profiled, and TCRdb retains in-frame clones only, with some absent. The top ten hold around 0.065% of the sample, which has around 430,000 clones, about 29% seen once. The sequenced sample was naive CD4+ T cells from blood. Receptor source: a man in his late teens or twenties in good health. The CDR3 runs from the conserved cysteine through the conserved F or W. Fields, in order: clone size, V gene, D gene, J gene, CDR3 DNA, CDR3 protein. D genes are given only for firm matches. Expanded clones get a size class; other rows say once, few or many, or leave the size out.

size: NA; V: TRBV2; D: NA; J: TRBJ2-1; DNA: TGTGCCAGCTCCCGGTGGAATGAGCAGTTCTTC; CDR3: CASSRWNEQFF
size: NA; V: TRBV27; D: NA; J: TRBJ2-7; DNA: TGTGCCAGCAGACAGCTATCTAGAACCGAGCAGTACTTC; CDR3: CASRQLSRTEQYF
size: NA; V: TRBV30; D: TRBD2; J: TRBJ2-1; DNA: TGTGCCTGGAGCGCCACGGCGCCTAGCGGGACCAATGAGCAGTTCTTC; CDR3: CAWSATAPSGTNEQFF
size: few; V: TRBV15; D: NA; J: TRBJ1-1; DNA: TGTGCCACCAGCAGGGGACTGACTGAAGCTTTCTTT; CDR3: CATSRGLTEAFF
size: NA; V: TRBV29-1; D: NA; J: TRBJ2-3; DNA: TGCAGCGTGACTAGCACAGATACGCAGTATTTT; CDR3: CSVTSTDTQYF
size: few; V: TRBV29-1; D: NA; J: TRBJ2-4; DNA: TGCAGCGTTTCAAACAGGGAGGGACGCAAAAACATTCAGTACTTC; CDR3: CSVSNREGRKNIQYF
size: NA; V: TRBV30; D: TRBD1; J: TRBJ1-4; DNA: TGTGCCTGGACCGGGACAGGGAGGGAAAAACTGTTTTTT; CDR3: CAWTGTGREKLFF
size: few; V: TRBV25-1; D: NA; J: TRBJ1-1; DNA: TGTGCCAGCAGTGAATCCTTAGGGCGGAACACTGAAGCTTTCTTT; CDR3: CASSESLGRNTEAFF
size: few; V: TRBV7-9; D: NA; J: TRBJ2-4; DNA: TGTGCCAGCAGCCCTCCCCCGGGCCTAGCCAAAAACATTCAGTACTTC; CDR3: CASSPPPGLAKNIQYF
size: few; V: TRBV19; D: NA; J: TRBJ2-4; DNA: TGTGCCAGTAGTATACGGGGAATCAAAAACATTCAGTACTTC; CDR3: CASSIRGIKNIQYF
size: NA; V: TRBV9; D: NA; J: TRBJ2-3; DNA: TGTGCCAGCAGCGAGGCCCCTGGGGCAGATACGCAGTATTTT; CDR3: CASSEAPGADTQYF
size: NA; V: TRBV30; D: TRBD2; J: TRBJ2-7; DNA: TGTGCCTGGAGTGTACTCCGGCTAGCGGACGAGCAGTACTTC; CDR3: CAWSVLRLADEQYF
size: few; V: TRBV7-9; D: TRBD2; J: TRBJ2-1; DNA: TGTGCCAGCAGCTCCCTTCGGACTAGCGGGACCTACAATGAGCAGTTCTTC; CDR3: CASSSLRTSGTYNEQFF
size: NA; V: TRBV5-1; D: NA; J: TRBJ2-3; DNA: TGCGCCAGCAGCTCCCCCACAGATACGCAGTATTTT; CDR3: CASSSPTDTQYF
size: NA; V: TRBV27; D: NA; J: TRBJ2-7; DNA: TGTGCCAGCAGTTCTGGCCTGGGGAGCTACGAGCAGTACTTC; CDR3: CASSSGLGSYEQYF
size: few; V: TRBV4-2; D: NA; J: TRBJ1-1; DNA: TGTGCCAGCAGCCAAGATACGGGACCGAACACTGAAGCTTTCTTT; CDR3: CASSQDTGPNTEAFF
size: NA; V: TRBV4-3; D: TRBD2; J: TRBJ2-7; DNA: TGCGCCAGCAGCCAAGAAAGTGCAAGGACTAGCGGGAGGCCCTACGAGCAGTACTTC; CDR3: CASSQESARTSGRPYEQYF
size: NA; V: TRBV13; D: NA; J: TRBJ1-1; DNA: TGTGCCAGCAGCTTCTACGGACTTACGAACACTGAAGCTTTCTTT; CDR3: CASSFYGLTNTEAFF
size: NA; V: TRBV5-1; D: TRBD1; J: TRBJ1-2; DNA: TGCGCCAGCAGCCCCTCTTATAGTGCCGGGACAGGGAGCTACACCTTC; CDR3: CASSPSYSAGTGSYTF
size: NA; V: TRBV25-1; D: TRBD1; J: TRBJ1-2; DNA: TGTGCCAGCCGCAGGGGGGACTATGGCTACACCTTC; CDR3: CASRRGDYGYTF
size: NA; V: TRBV9; D: NA; J: TRBJ1-2; DNA: TGTGCCAGCAGCGAAGCAGGGTGGACGGGTGGCTACACCTTC; CDR3: CASSEAGWTGGYTF
size: NA; V: TRBV7-9; D: NA; J: TRBJ2-7; DNA: TGTGCCAGCAGCCCCTATGCGGGGAGTGCGGCCTACGAGCAGTACTTC; CDR3: CASSPYAGSAAYEQYF
size: NA; V: TRBV5-1; D: TRBD1; J: TRBJ2-5; DNA: TGCGCCAGCAGGGGACAGGAGACCCAGTACTTC; CDR3: CASRGQETQYF
size: few; V: TRBV30; D: TRBD1; J: TRBJ2-7; DNA: TGTGCCTGGAGACAGGGGGTAAGCTACGAGCAGTACTTC; CDR3: CAWRQGVSYEQYF
size: few; V: TRBV5-1; D: NA; J: TRBJ2-7; DNA: TGCGCCAGCAGCTTGGTGCCTAGTAACAACGAGCAGTACTTC; CDR3: CASSLVPSNNEQYF
size: NA; V: TRBV5-1; D: TRBD1; J: TRBJ2-5; DNA: TGCGCCAGCAGAGACAGGGACCAAGAGACCCAGTACTTC; CDR3: CASRDRDQETQYF
size: NA; V: TRBV5-1; D: NA; J: TRBJ1-2; DNA: TGCGCCAGCAGCTTGGTGGGGACGAATGGCTACACCTTC; CDR3: CASSLVGTNGYTF
size: NA; V: TRBV7-2; D: NA; J: TRBJ1-1; DNA: TGTGCCAGCTCCCCTGGTGGGGGGTACTCCACTGAAGCTTTCTTT; CDR3: CASSPGGGYSTEAFF